Listed here is a single TCR beta chain. CDR1 is LNHNV and CDR2 is YYDKDF in the germline V gene (reference sequence). The V segment lost 4 bases and the J segment 1 base; nucleotides outside the gene matches: 8. This CDR3 is built from 17 residues. The entry originates in a study of control samples from healthy donors and cancer patients. Clones were read by immunoSEQ multiplex PCR, and TCRdb kept only the in-frame ones, dropping some. This table holds 100,000 to 150,000 clones, roughly 92% found once. The sequenced material came from blood. This clonotype was obtained from a woman aged 18-29 years in good health. The V and J genes are TRBV15 and TRBJ2-7; the match to TRBD2 covers 12 bases. DNA for the CDR3: TGTGCCACCAGCATGGAGGGACTAGCGGGTCGATCCTACGAGCAGTACTTC. Translation gives CATSMEGLAGRSYEQYF.